This T cell receptor (beta chain) was identified during a study of vaccination and CD4 T cells after COVID-19. Sequencing of cultured CD4+ T cell DNA used the Oncomine TCR Beta short-read assay. TCRdb re-analysed the PCR reads in MiXCR, keeping a single row per CDR3 protein. This sample has approximately 12,000 distinct CDR3 sequences, with approximately 65% found just once. Treatment defined: roughly 11-day PBMC culture with coronavirus spike peptide pools or control peptides (ViraFEST assay). Study-level results: Median SARS-CoV-2-reactive clonotype numbers went up from approximately 21 to 40, but not significantly.

Points on this clonotype: Its antigen is as yet unknown.

The ends were cut back, 5 bases at V and 2 bases at J, with 10 bases in the middle. This CDR3 has 14 residues. Germline-derived CDR1 and CDR2 are MNHEY and SMNVEV (reference sequence). The J gene is TRBJ2-1, the V gene TRBV27; D gene unclear. The sequence was collected from a human donor who had recovered from COVID-19. Specimen: CD4+ T cells from blood, cultured in vitro, collected before SARS-CoV-2 vaccination. Here the CDR3 DNA reads TGTGCCAGCAGTCCCCGACGGACCTACAATGAGCAGTTCTTC. It codes for CASSPRRTYNEQFF.